The 20 T cell receptor beta chains in this list originate from one sample, sequenced in a study of T cell responses to AZD1222 COVID-19 vaccine. The protocol was immunoSEQ multiplex PCR, while the TCRdb copy is restricted to in-frame clones and leaves out a portion. The profile shows about 170,000 clones, approximately 93% of them singletons. This material consisted of peripheral blood, taken on day 0 of AZD1222 vaccination. The receptors were gathered from an adult in good health.

This chain connects TRBV10-2 to TRBJ2-1; weak D call: TRBD2 (6 bases). V was shortened by 3 bases and J by 1 base, with 7 bases between the two germline ends. The germline V gene encodes CDR1 WSHSY and CDR2 SAAADI. This CDR3 is built from 14 residues. CDR3 amino acids: CASSERGSYNEQFF. Here the CDR3 DNA reads TGCGCCAGCAGTGAACGGGGGTCCTACAATGAGCAGTTCTTC.

The chain links TRBV2 to TRBJ2-2; TRBD1 agrees at 8 bases. The J segment lost 4 bases and the V segment lost 5 bases, leaving 6 bases of the junction unmatched. The CDR3 spans 15 residues. Germline V lookup: CDR1 SNHLY, CDR2 FYNNEI. The CDR3 DNA sequence: TGTGCCAGCAGTCAAAGGACAGGGAGCACCGGGGAGCTGTTTTTT. It codes for CASSQRTGSTGELFF.

This clone showed up just a few times. At the DNA level, this CDR3 is encoded by other sequences in the same sample as well. The chain uses TRBV3-1 (or the pseudogene TRBV3-2) and TRBJ1-6; D call uncertain. The germline gives CDR1 LGHDT, CDR2 YNNKEL (reference sequence). The ends were cut back, 1 base at V and 2 bases at J, with 3 bases in the middle. This CDR3 has 14 amino acids. CDR3: CASSQGPYNSPLHF. The DNA for the CDR3 is TGTGCCAGCAGCCAAGGACCCTATAATTCACCCCTCCACTTT.

CDR3 sequence (DNA): TGCGCCAGCAGTGAGCCTGGGGTGAATTCACCCCTCCACTTT. Translated: CASSEPGVNSPLHF. The chain carries TRBV10-1 and TRBJ1-6; D not certain. The CDR3 extends over 14 amino acids. Germline V lookup: CDR1 WNHNN, CDR2 SYGVQD (reference sequence). Trimming removed 2 bases from V and 7 bases from J, with 9 bases in between.

Here the CDR3 reads CASSLGSRQEGDTEAFF. The CDR3 coding sequence is TGTGCCAGCAGCTTGGGGTCTCGACAGGAAGGGGACACTGAAGCTTTCTTT. The chain has TRBV5-4 and TRBJ1-1, with D possibly matching TRBD1 (6 bases). Germline V lookup: CDR1 SGHNT, CDR2 YYREEE (reference sequence). V was pared by 0 bases and J by 3 bases, with 18 bases between. The CDR3 sequence is 17 residues long.

This clone was detected only once. The V call is TRBV3-1 (or the pseudogene TRBV3-2), the J call TRBJ2-7; no clear D gene. This CDR3 has 16 amino acids. Between the trimmed V and J ends, which lost 1 base and 2 bases, there was a span of 15 bases. Germline assignment: CDR1 LGHDT and CDR2 YNNKEL (reference sequence). CDR3 sequence reads: CASSQGHQITPYEQYF. CDR3 DNA: TGTGCCAGCAGCCAAGGGCACCAAATTACACCCTACGAGCAGTACTTC.

The chain links TRBV5-4 to TRBJ2-7, with D unresolved. In germline, CDR1 is SGHNT, CDR2 YYREEE (reference sequence). V was cut by 2 bases and J by 3 bases, with 9 bases left in between. The CDR3 sequence is 13 residues long. DNA for the CDR3: TGTGCCAGCAGCTTTCGGCCAAGCTACGAGCAGTACTTC. Translation gives CASSFRPSYEQYF.

V and J are TRBV6-5 and TRBJ1-1; D is unclear. The CDR3 is made up of 14 amino acids. V was pared by 2 bases and J by 0 bases, with 7 bases between. Germline V gene data show CDR1 as MNHEY and CDR2 as SVGAGI. The CDR3 DNA follows: TGTGCCAGCAGTTACGAGGGTTTGAACACTGAAGCTTTCTTT. As protein: CASSYEGLNTEAFF.

The V call is TRBV18, the J call TRBJ1-4; possible D gene TRBD1, 6 bases. V shed 3 bases and J shed 8 bases, with 10 bases lying between them. The length of the CDR3 is 13 residues. Germline V gene sequence: CDR1 KGHSH, CDR2 LQKENI. As DNA, the CDR3 is TGTGCCAGCTCACCCCGGACAGCCGAAAAACTGTTTTTT. Protein: CASSPRTAEKLFF.

This chain connects TRBV7-8 to TRBJ2-7; tentatively, D is TRBD1 or TRBD2 (5 bases each). This CDR3 spans 15 amino acids. Germline values: CDR1 SGHVS, CDR2 FQNEAQ. V was pared by 5 bases and J by 0 bases, with 14 bases between. CDR3 protein: CASSHRGVSSYEQYF. The DNA for the CDR3 is TGTGCCAGCAGCCACCGAGGGGTAAGCTCCTACGAGCAGTACTTC.

The chain recombines TRBV5-8 with TRBJ1-4; D is unclear. The CDR3 length is 16 residues. V was shortened by 4 bases and J by 3 bases, with 16 bases between the two germline ends. CDR1 and CDR2 from the germline V gene are SGHTS and YDEGEE. The CDR3 bases are TGTGCCAGCAGCCTTGGGTCCGGGAGGTCTAATGAAAAACTGTTTTTT. It encodes CASSLGSGRSNEKLFF.

This clone was seen a few times. This chain connects TRBV7-8 to TRBJ1-1; a weak D match, TRBD1 (6 bases). With 5 bases removed from V and 0 bases from J, the gap between germline ends came to 13 bases. The CDR3 totals 15 residues. Germline V gene lookup returns CDR1 SGHVS and CDR2 FQNEAQ. This CDR3 is CASSPGGTLNTEAFF. Written as DNA, the CDR3 is TGTGCCAGCAGCCCGGGGGGGACATTGAACACTGAAGCTTTCTTT.

Written as DNA, the CDR3 is TGCAGCGCTTTAGACCAGGGGGCGCGGACCATATATTTT. Translating gives CSALDQGARTIYF. This sequence joins TRBV29-1 and TRBJ1-3, with 8 bases identical to TRBD1. CDR3 length: 13 residues. CDR1 and CDR2 from the germline V gene are SQVTM and ANQGSEA. Trimming cost V 7 bases and J 10 bases; bases outside gene matches: 12.

This clone appeared once. The V and J genes are TRBV6-2 or TRBV6-3 and TRBJ1-2, with TRBD1 matching over 7 bases. Germline V gene sequence: CDR1 MNHEY, CDR2 SVGEGT. The CDR3 length is 16 residues. V lost 5 bases and J lost 3; bases outside the gene matches: 12. Here the CDR3 DNA reads TGTGCCAGCAGTCCCCTCGACGCCGGGACAGACTATGGCTACACCTTC. Amino acids: CASSPLDAGTDYGYTF.

This clone was observed a handful of times. The chain couples TRBV30 to TRBJ1-1; D ambiguous. The CDR3 has 13 residues. Trimming stripped 2 bases from V and 1 base from J, with 8 bases between. Germline CDR1 is GTSNPN and CDR2 is SVGIG (reference sequence). CDR3 sequence: CAWSKTGNTEAFF. As DNA, the CDR3 is TGTGCCTGGAGTAAAACGGGGAACACTGAAGCTTTCTTT.

This clone was detected only a few times. J is TRBJ1-2 and V is TRBV6-4; 12 bases are a match to TRBD1. V was pared by 3 bases and J by 10 bases, with 6 bases of the junction left unmatched. Germline V gene data show CDR1 as MRHNA and CDR2 as SNTAGT. This CDR3 has 14 residues. Written as DNA, the CDR3 is TGTGCCAGCAGTGATCCCGGGACAGGGGGCCCCTACACCTTC. Protein: CASSDPGTGGPYTF.

V is TRBV7-6 and J is TRBJ2-1; 13 bases fit TRBD2. The germline CDR1 and CDR2 sequences are SGHVS and FNYEAQ. The V and J ends lost 3 bases and 2 bases, in that order; junction bases with no gene match: 16. This CDR3 has 21 amino acids. CDR3 sequence: CASSFKSYPETSGGTYNEQFF. The CDR3 DNA sequence: TGTGCCAGCAGCTTTAAGAGTTATCCCGAGACTAGCGGGGGGACCTACAATGAGCAGTTCTTC.

The rearrangement joins TRBV11-3 to TRBJ2-2; TRBD1 matches 8 bases. V lost 5 bases and J lost 4; bases outside the gene matches: 3. Germline loops: CDR1 SGHNT, CDR2 YENEEA. The CDR3 has 14 amino acids. CDR3 region: CASSIGQGTGELFF. DNA of the CDR3: TGTGCCAGCAGCATAGGACAGGGCACCGGGGAGCTGTTTTTT.

The rearrangement links TRBV5-1 to TRBJ1-1; TRBD1 might be the D (6 bases). V was clipped by 2 bases and J by 2 bases, with 19 bases between them. This CDR3 region has 17 residues. In germline, CDR1 is SGHRS, CDR2 YFSETQ. Here the CDR3 reads CASSFSAGALVNTEAFF. CDR3 DNA sequence: TGCGCCAGCAGCTTCTCGGCGGGGGCTCTAGTCAACACTGAAGCTTTCTTT.

The chain joins TRBV24-1 to TRBJ2-3; 9 nucleotides agree with TRBD2. The J segment lost 4 bases and the V segment lost 5 bases, leaving 15 bases of the junction unmatched. This CDR3 is built from 18 residues. Germline V gene sequence: CDR1 KGHDR, CDR2 SFDVKD. CDR3 in DNA: TGTGCCACCAGTGCCTCAGGGGGAGCGCGGGGGGGCCCAGATACGCAGTATTTT. Its protein is CATSASGGARGGPDTQYF.